A selection of T cell receptor beta chains follows, all from one sample in a study of early T cells in non-severe SARS-CoV-2 infection. MiXCR was run by TCRdb on the 5' RACE reads, yielding one entry per CDR3 protein. The top ten hold around 5% of the sample, which has some 98,000 distinct CDR3 sequences, approximately 11% seen once. Sequenced material: whole blood. These receptors originate from an adult who was a healthcare worker with PCR-confirmed SARS-CoV-2 infection or an uninfected control (not recorded which). Both conserved end residues are part of each CDR3. A D gene is named only where the DNA matches it firmly. Clone size is shown for a subset of rows, as once, few, many or a class of expanded clone.

length,D,J,V,size,DNA,CDR3
14,-,TRBJ1-5,TRBV14,-,TGTGCCAGCAGTAAGACGGGTAGCTATCAGCCCCAGCATTTT,CASSKTGSYQPQHF
14,-,TRBJ2-7,TRBV9,-,TGTGCCAGCAGCGGGACGGTCAGCTCCTACGAGCAGTACTTC,CASSGTVSSYEQYF
12,-,TRBJ2-7,TRBV12-3/TRBV12-4,many,TGTGCCAGCAGTCCGCGGGGAAACGAGCAGTACTTC,CASSPRGNEQYF
14,-,TRBJ1-4,TRBV27,many,TGTGCCAGCAGACCCGGGCCCTTCAATGAAAAACTGTTTTTT,CASRPGPFNEKLFF
13,-,TRBJ2-1,TRBV28,-,TGTGCCAGCACCCCATCGGGTTATTCGGAGCAGTTCTTC,CASTPSGYSEQFF
12,TRBD1,TRBJ2-5,TRBV29-1,few,TGCAGCGTTCTACAGGGGGAGGAGACCCAGTACTTC,CSVLQGEETQYF
12,-,TRBJ1-4,TRBV20-1,few,TGCAGTGCTAGACAGATAGGGGAAAAACTGTTTTTT,CSARQIGEKLFF
13,-,TRBJ2-3,TRBV6-6,-,TGTGCCAGCAGCAAACACGGCACAGATACGCAGTATTTT,CASSKHGTDTQYF
13,-,TRBJ1-6,TRBV7-9,few,TGTGCCAGCAGCCCCGGGGGGCATTCACCCCTCCACTTT,CASSPGGHSPLHF
12,-,TRBJ2-1,TRBV7-9,-,TGTGCCAGCAGCCTCGCATGGGATGAGCAGTTCTTC,CASSLAWDEQFF
15,-,TRBJ2-3,TRBV20-1,many,TGCAGTGCCTCGAGCCCCCGGGGGCGGGGGGATACGCAGTATTTT,CSASSPRGRGDTQYF
15,-,TRBJ1-6,TRBV19,few,TGTGCCAGTAGTATAGAAACAGCCTATAATTCACCCCTCCACTTT,CASSIETAYNSPLHF
16,TRBD1,TRBJ1-1,TRBV5-5,-,TGTGCCAGCAGCTTGAAGACAGGGACGAGGAACACTGAAGCTTTCTTT,CASSLKTGTRNTEAFF
15,TRBD2,TRBJ2-7,TRBV5-1,-,TGCGCCAGCAGCCGGGGGACTAGCGGCTCCTACGAGCAGTACTTC,CASSRGTSGSYEQYF
19,TRBD2,TRBJ2-2,TRBV20-1,-,TGCAGTGCTAGAGCTACCCGACTAGCGGGAGGGCCGAACACCGGGGAGCTGTTTTTT,CSARATRLAGGPNTGELFF
15,-,TRBJ2-1,TRBV25-1,few,TGTGCCAGCAGTGACCCTAGGGGACCGCACAATGAGCAGTTCTTC,CASSDPRGPHNEQFF
16,-,TRBJ2-7,TRBV11-2,few,TGTGCCAGCAGCTTAATTGTAGGTCAGGGGACCTACGAGCAGTACTTC,CASSLIVGQGTYEQYF
13,-,TRBJ2-1,TRBV20-1,-,TGCAGTGCTCCTGGACCTCTTTCCAATGAGCAGTTCTTC,CSAPGPLSNEQFF
12,-,TRBJ1-5,TRBV10-2,few,TGCGCCAGCTGCTATAGCAATCAGCCCCAGCATTTT,CASCYSNQPQHF
13,-,TRBJ2-3,TRBV5-4,-,TGTGCCGCCGGACTCGACAGCACAGATACGCAGTATTTT,CAAGLDSTDTQYF
13,-,TRBJ2-3,TRBV6-1,-,TGTGCCAGCAGTGAAGTAATGACAGATACGCAGTATTTT,CASSEVMTDTQYF
16,-,TRBJ1-6,TRBV18,-,TGTGCCAGCTCACCACGAGAACTCGTTGGCAATTCACCCCTCCACTTT,CASSPRELVGNSPLHF
13,-,TRBJ1-3,TRBV10-3,few,TGTGCCATCCGGACAGCCGCTGGAAACACCATATATTTT,CAIRTAAGNTIYF
13,-,TRBJ2-5,TRBV11-2,-,TGTGCCAGCAGCTTAATGTTCCAAGAGACCCAGTACTTC,CASSLMFQETQYF
15,-,TRBJ2-2,TRBV20-1,-,TGCAGTGCTAGAATGTCTAGCCGGGACACCGGGGAGCTGTTTTTT,CSARMSSRDTGELFF
16,TRBD1,TRBJ1-2,TRBV7-2,many,TGTGCCAGCAGCTTAGTCAGTCAGGGGGCGGCGTATGGCTACACCTTC,CASSLVSQGAAYGYTF
20,TRBD2,TRBJ2-7,TRBV6-1,few,TGTGCCAGCACCCCAGCGATTTGGACTAGCGGGAGGGCCGCTTCCTACGAGCAGTACTTC,CASTPAIWTSGRAASYEQYF
15,-,TRBJ2-7,TRBV4-1,many,TGCGCCAGCAGCCAAGTCAGGACGAGCTCCTACGAGCAGTACTTC,CASSQVRTSSYEQYF
14,-,TRBJ2-5,TRBV27,few,TGTGCCAGCAGTTTCGGGACCAGTCTGGGGACCCAGTACTTC,CASSFGTSLGTQYF
15,-,TRBJ2-5,TRBV18,-,TGTGCCAGCTCACACGGCGTCGGGGGGCTAGAGACCCAGTACTTC,CASSHGVGGLETQYF
17,-,TRBJ2-2,TRBV29-1,few,TGCAGCGTTGAATGGGCAGGGCTGGAATCTAACACCGGGGAGCTGTTTTTT,CSVEWAGLESNTGELFF
10,-,TRBJ1-2,TRBV29-1,many,TGCAGCGTTGGGAGGGATGGCTACACCTTC,CSVGRDGYTF
14,TRBD1,TRBJ2-7,TRBV5-1,many,TGCGCCAGCAGCTCACAGGGGCCATACTACGAGCAGTACTTC,CASSSQGPYYEQYF
13,-,TRBJ1-2,TRBV28,-,TGTGCCAGCAGGTCCGGGACGACATATGGCTACACCTTC,CASRSGTTYGYTF
17,TRBD1,TRBJ1-2,TRBV5-1,many,TGCGCCAGCAGCTTGTTGGGACAGGGACCACCTCGCTATGGCTACACCTTC,CASSLLGQGPPRYGYTF